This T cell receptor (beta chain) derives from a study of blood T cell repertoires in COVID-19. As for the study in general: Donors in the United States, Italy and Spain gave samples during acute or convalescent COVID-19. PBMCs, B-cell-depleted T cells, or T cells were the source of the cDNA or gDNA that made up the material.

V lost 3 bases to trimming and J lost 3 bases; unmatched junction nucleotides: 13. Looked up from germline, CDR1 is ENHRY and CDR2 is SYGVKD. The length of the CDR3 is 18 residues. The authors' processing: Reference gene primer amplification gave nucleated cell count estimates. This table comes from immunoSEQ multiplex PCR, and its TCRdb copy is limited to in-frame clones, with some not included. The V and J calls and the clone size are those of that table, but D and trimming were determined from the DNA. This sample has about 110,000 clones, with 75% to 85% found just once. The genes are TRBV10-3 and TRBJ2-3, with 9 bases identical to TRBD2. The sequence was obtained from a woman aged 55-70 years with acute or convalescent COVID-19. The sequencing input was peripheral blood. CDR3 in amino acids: CAISDPAGGKGLTDTQYF. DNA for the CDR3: TGTGCCATCAGTGATCCAGCGGGGGGCAAGGGTCTGACAGATACGCAGTATTTT.